This TCR beta chain emerged from a study of T cell responses to AZD1222 COVID-19 vaccine. Study-wide results and limits: Only six or seven AZD1222 recipients tested seropositive at baseline. Per reports, nearly half of all spike-specific TCRs target regions that are unmutated in variants. There were vaccine-associated CD4 TCRs across spike, dominant at 160-218 and 743-854. Donors were chiefly white British, with a greater number of females, and clonal diversity was perhaps underestimated.

This clone was found once. Its target is unknown. Repertoires were generated with immunoSEQ multiplex PCR, while TCRdb's copy carries only in-frame clones and drops some. Of 130,000 to 150,000 clones listed, approximately 85% are singletons. CDR1 is SGHTA, CDR2 FQGNSA, per germline. After removal of 1 base from V and 2 bases from J, the junction contained 2 bases not matched to a gene. The CDR3 covers 16 residues. The sequence was collected from an adult who received the MenACWY meningococcal vaccine as a control. The specimen comprised peripheral blood, sampled 28 days after the second dose of the MenACWY control vaccine. V gene TRBV7-2 combines with J gene TRBJ2-7; 13 bases align to TRBD2. The DNA of the CDR3 is TGTGCCAGCAGCTTAGTTGGGACTAGCGGGACCTACGAGCAGTACTTC. This translates into CASSLVGTSGTYEQYF.